The TCR beta chain under discussion was sequenced for a study of T-cell reconstitution after alpha-beta-depleted transplantation in children. Germline CDR1 and CDR2: DFQATT and SNEGSKA (reference sequence). The CDR3 runs to 13 residues. The ends were cut back, 3 bases at V and 8 bases at J, with 14 bases in the middle. Details on this clonotype: Antigen unknown.

Unique molecular identifiers featured in how the TCRbeta library was prepared. One entry per CDR3 protein, called by TCRdb with MiXCR from the PCR reads. The table lists about 600,000 distinct CDR3 sequences, 13% of them singletons. General study findings and limits: Some patients' high day-60 TCRbeta diversity was traced to surviving recipient T cells and thymic progenitors.

This chain joins TRBV20-1 and TRBJ2-1; TRBD2 might be the D (6 bases). The specimen was PBMCs, mostly from graft donor cells, collected 360 days after TCRalphabeta/CD19-depleted stem cell transplant. This TCR was sampled from a male patient younger than 18 who had a stem cell transplant for acute myeloid leukemia, so the T cells may come from the graft donor. CDR3 nucleotides: TGCAGTGCTAGCCCGCTAGCGCACCATGAGCAGTTCTTC. Translated: CSASPLAHHEQFF.